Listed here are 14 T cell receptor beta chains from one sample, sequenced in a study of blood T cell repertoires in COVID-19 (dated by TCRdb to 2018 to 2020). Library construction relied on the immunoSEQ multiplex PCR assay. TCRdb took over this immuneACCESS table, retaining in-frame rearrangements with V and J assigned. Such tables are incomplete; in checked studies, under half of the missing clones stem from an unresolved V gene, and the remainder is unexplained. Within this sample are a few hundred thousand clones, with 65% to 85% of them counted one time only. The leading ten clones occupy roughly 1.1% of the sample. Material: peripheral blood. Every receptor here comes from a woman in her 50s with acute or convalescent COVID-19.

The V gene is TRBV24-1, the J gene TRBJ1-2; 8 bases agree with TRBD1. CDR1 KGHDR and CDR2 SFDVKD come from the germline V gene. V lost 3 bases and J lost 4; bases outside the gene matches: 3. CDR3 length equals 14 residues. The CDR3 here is CATSDDRGPYGYTF. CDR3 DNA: TGTGCCACCAGTGATGACAGGGGCCCCTATGGCTACACCTTC.

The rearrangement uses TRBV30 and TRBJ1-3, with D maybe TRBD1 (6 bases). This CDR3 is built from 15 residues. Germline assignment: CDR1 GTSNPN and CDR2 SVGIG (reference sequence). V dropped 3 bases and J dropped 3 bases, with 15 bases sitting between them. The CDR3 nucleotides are TGTGCCTGGAGAGGAGGGGGGGAAGGTGGAAACACCATATATTTT. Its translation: CAWRGGGEGGNTIYF.

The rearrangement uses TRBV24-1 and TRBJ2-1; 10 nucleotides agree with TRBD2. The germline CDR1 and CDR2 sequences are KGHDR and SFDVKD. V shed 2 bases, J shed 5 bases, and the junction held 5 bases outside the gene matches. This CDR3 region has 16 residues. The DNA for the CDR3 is TGTGCCACCAGTGATTCAAGCGGGGGGGACCACAATGAGCAGTTCTTC. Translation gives CATSDSSGGDHNEQFF.

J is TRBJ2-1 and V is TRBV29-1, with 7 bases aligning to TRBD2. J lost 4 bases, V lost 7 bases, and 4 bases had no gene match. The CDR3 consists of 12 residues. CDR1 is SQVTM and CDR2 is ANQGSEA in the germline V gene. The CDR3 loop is CSASSGYNEQFF. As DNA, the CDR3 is TGCAGCGCCTCTAGCGGTTACAATGAGCAGTTCTTC.

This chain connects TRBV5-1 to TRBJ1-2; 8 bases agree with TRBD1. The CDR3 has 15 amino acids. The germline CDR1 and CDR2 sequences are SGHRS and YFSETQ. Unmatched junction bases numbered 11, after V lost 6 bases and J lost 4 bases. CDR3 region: CASKTGVGQGYGYTF. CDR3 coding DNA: TGCGCCAGCAAAACTGGTGTCGGACAGGGCTATGGCTACACCTTC.

The DNA for the CDR3 is TGTGCCAGCAGCCACGAAGCGGGAGGGCCCTATCGCTCCTACAATGAGCAGTTCTTC. Translating it yields CASSHEAGGPYRSYNEQFF. J is TRBJ2-1 and V is TRBV7-2, with TRBD2 identical over 10 bases. The length of the CDR3 is 19 residues. V lost 5 bases, J lost 0 bases, and 13 bases stayed unmatched. In germline, CDR1 is SGHTA, CDR2 FQGNSA.

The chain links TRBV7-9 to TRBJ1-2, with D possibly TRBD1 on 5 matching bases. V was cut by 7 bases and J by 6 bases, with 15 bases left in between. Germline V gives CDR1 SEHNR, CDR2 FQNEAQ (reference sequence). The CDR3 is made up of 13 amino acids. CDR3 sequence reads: CASTWGGLDGYTF. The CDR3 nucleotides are TGTGCCAGCACCTGGGGGGGTCTGGATGGCTACACCTTC. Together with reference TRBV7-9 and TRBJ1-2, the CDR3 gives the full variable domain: DTGVSQNPRHKITKRGQNVTFRCDPISEHNRLYWYRQTLGQGPEFLTYFQNEAQLEKSRLLSDRFSAERPKGSFSTLEIQRTEQGDSAMYLCASTWGGLDGYTFGSGTRLTVV.

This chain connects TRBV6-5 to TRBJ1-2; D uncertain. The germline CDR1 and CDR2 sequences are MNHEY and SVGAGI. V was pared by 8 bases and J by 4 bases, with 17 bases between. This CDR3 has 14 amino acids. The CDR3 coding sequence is TGTGCCAGCCGAGCGGGGTCCACCCTCTATGGCTACACCTTC. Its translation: CASRAGSTLYGYTF.

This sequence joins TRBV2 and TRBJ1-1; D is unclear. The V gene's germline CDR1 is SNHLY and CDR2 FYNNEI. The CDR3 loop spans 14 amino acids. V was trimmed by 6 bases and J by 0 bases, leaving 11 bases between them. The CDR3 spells CASSRGLVNTEAFF. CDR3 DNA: TGTGCCAGCAGCAGAGGGCTCGTGAACACTGAAGCTTTCTTT.

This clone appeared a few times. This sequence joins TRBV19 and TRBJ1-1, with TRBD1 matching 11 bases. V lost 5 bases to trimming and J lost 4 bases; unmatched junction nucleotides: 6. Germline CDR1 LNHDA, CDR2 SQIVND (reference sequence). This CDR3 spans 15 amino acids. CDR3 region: CASSQSGTGGTEAFF. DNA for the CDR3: TGTGCCAGTAGTCAATCCGGGACAGGGGGCACTGAAGCTTTCTTT.

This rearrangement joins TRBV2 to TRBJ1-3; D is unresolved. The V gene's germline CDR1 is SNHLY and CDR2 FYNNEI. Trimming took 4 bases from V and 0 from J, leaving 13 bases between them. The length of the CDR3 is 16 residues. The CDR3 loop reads CASSGGAADSGNTIYF. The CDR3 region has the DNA TGTGCCAGCAGTGGTGGCGCCGCGGACTCTGGAAACACCATATATTTT.

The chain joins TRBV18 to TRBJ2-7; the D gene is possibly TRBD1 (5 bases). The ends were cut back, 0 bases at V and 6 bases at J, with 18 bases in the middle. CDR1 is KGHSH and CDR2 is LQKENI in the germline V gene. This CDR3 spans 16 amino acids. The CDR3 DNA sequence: TGTGCCAGCTCACCACCGAACAGAGACAGCTCCGGCGAGCAGTACTTC. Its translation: CASSPPNRDSSGEQYF.

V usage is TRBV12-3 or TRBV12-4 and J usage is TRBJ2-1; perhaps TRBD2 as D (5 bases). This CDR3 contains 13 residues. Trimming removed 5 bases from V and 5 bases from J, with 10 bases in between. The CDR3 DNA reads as TGTGCCAGCAGTCCCGGACTTAACAATGAGCAGTTCTTC. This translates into CASSPGLNNEQFF.

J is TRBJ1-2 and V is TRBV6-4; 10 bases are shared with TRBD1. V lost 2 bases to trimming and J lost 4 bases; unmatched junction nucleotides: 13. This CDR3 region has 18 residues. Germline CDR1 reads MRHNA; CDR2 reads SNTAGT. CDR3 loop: CASSDEVNTGTGVYGYTF. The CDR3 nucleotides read TGTGCCAGCAGTGACGAAGTCAACACCGGGACAGGGGTCTATGGCTACACCTTC.